These 14 T cell receptor beta chains were all obtained from the same sample, sequenced in a study of T cell repertoires in cytomegalovirus infection. TCRdb fed the reads into MiXCR, producing one record per CDR3 protein. This table holds roughly 87,000 distinct CDR3 sequences, 25% to 30% found once. No antigen has been identified for these receptors. The sample in question was CD8+ T cells from cultured PBMCs, obtained from culture after CMV antigen stimulation. The receptors were sampled from a human donor in good health (CMV status not recorded). Some clones in this sample may be carry-over from other donors' samples.

This rearrangement joins TRBV7-2 to TRBJ2-1; D might be TRBD2 (6 bases). V gave up 5 bases and J gave up 1 base, with 15 bases separating them. Germline CDR1 SGHTA, CDR2 FQGNSA. This CDR3 region has 16 residues. Here the CDR3 reads CASSGGADTSYNEQFF. The CDR3 DNA is TGTGCCAGCAGCGGAGGGGCGGACACATCCTACAATGAGCAGTTCTTC.

V usage is TRBV14 and J usage is TRBJ2-1, with D tentatively TRBD2 (5 bases). Germline CDR1 SGHDN, CDR2 FVKESK. V lost 1 base and J 10 bases, leaving 14 bases between the germline ends. CDR3 size: 14 residues. In DNA form, the CDR3 reads TGTGCCAGCAGCCAAGGCGGACTCGAGAGGGAGCAGTTCTTC. This codes for CASSQGGLEREQFF.

The chain joins TRBV5-5 to TRBJ1-1; D not certain. The CDR3 consists of 14 residues. CDR1 SGHKS and CDR2 YYEKEE come from the germline V gene (reference sequence). The V gene lost 1 base and the J gene lost 1 base, with 8 bases spanning the gap. As DNA, the CDR3 is TGTGCCAGCAGCTTGTTCCATCAGAACACTGAAGCTTTCTTT. This sequence encodes CASSLFHQNTEAFF.

This clonotype came up a few times. The DNA of the CDR3 is TGTGCCAGCGGAGCAGGGACGGGGCCAGATACGCAGTATTTT. Amino acid sequence: CASGAGTGPDTQYF. The chain is built from TRBV27 and TRBJ2-3, with D perhaps assigned TRBD1 or TRBD2 (5 bases each). Germline CDR1 reads MNHEY; CDR2 reads SMNVEV (reference sequence). The CDR3 has 14 amino acids. V was trimmed by 8 bases and J by 4 bases, leaving 16 bases between them.

This clonotype was recorded at least ten times. The chain joins TRBV14 to TRBJ2-5, with TRBD1 identical over 8 bases. Germline CDR1 is SGHDN and CDR2 is FVKESK. The CDR3 totals 16 residues. J was trimmed by 0 bases and V by 3 bases; bases with no gene match: 6. The CDR3 is CASSHGTGPYQETQYF. Written as DNA, the CDR3 is TGTGCCAGCAGCCACGGGACAGGACCTTACCAAGAGACCCAGTACTTC.

This clonotype was detected only a few times. The genes are TRBV7-9 and TRBJ1-1; D unresolved. V gave up 4 bases and J gave up 4 bases, with 19 bases separating them. CDR3 length equals 16 residues. The germline gives CDR1 SEHNR, CDR2 FQNEAQ (reference sequence). CDR3 in amino acids: CASSSPPAASSTEAFF. In nucleotides, the CDR3 is TGTGCCAGCAGCTCACCCCCGGCAGCTTCAAGCACTGAAGCTTTCTTT.

The chain joins TRBV5-1 to TRBJ2-1; D possibly matches TRBD1 or TRBD2 (5 bases each). The CDR3 is made up of 16 amino acids. In germline, CDR1 is SGHRS, CDR2 YFSETQ. V lost 0 bases and J lost 0, with 10 bases in between. The CDR3 region is CASSLGWGSSYNEQFF. The CDR3 nucleotides read TGCGCCAGCAGCTTGGGGTGGGGGAGCTCCTACAATGAGCAGTTCTTC.

DNA of the CDR3: TGTGCCAGCAGTTACCGGGGCGCGAACACTGAAGCTTTCTTT. It codes for CASSYRGANTEAFF. The V gene is TRBV6-2 or TRBV6-3, the J gene TRBJ1-1, with D maybe TRBD1 (5 bases). The CDR3 totals 14 residues. Germline CDR1 MNHEY, CDR2 SVGEGT. Trimming took 2 bases from V and 1 from J, leaving 8 bases between them.

This clonotype was found many times. This chain links TRBV7-6 with TRBJ2-7; D tentatively reads TRBD1 or TRBD2 (5 bases each). CDR1 and CDR2 (germline): SGHVS, FNYEAQ. V lost 8 bases and J 5 bases, leaving 13 bases between the germline ends. The CDR3 contains 12 residues. CDR3 DNA sequence: TGTGCCAGCGGGCCAGAGGGGCACGAGCAGTACTTC. Encoded protein: CASGPEGHEQYF.

This clonotype showed up just a few times. The chain carries TRBV12-3 or TRBV12-4 and TRBJ1-1; D is perhaps TRBD1 (6 bases). Deletions cut 6 bases from V and 0 bases from J, with 14 bases between. The CDR3 consists of 15 residues. The CDR3 loop is CASRWSTGLNTEAFF. The CDR3, as DNA: TGTGCCAGCAGATGGTCGACAGGATTGAACACTGAAGCTTTCTTT.

This chain uses TRBV5-1 with TRBJ1-5; D gene uncertain. V was trimmed by 2 bases and J by 5 bases, leaving 8 bases between them. From germline, CDR1 is SGHRS and CDR2 YFSETQ. The CDR3 loop spans 13 amino acids. The chain's CDR3 is CASSLDIYQPQHF. The CDR3 DNA reads TGCGCCAGCAGCTTAGACATCTATCAGCCCCAGCATTTT.

This clonotype occurred a few times. This chain joins TRBV20-1 and TRBJ1-2, with D tentatively TRBD1 (5 bases). Trimming removed 6 bases at V and 7 bases at J, with 21 bases between. CDR3 length equals 14 residues. From germline, CDR1 is DFQATT and CDR2 SNEGSKA (reference sequence). In DNA, the CDR3 is TGCAGTGCCTCAGAAGGGACGAGCACGTCTGGCTACACCTTC. It yields the protein CSASEGTSTSGYTF.

V and J are TRBV5-6 and TRBJ1-2; TRBD1 is a possible D gene (5 bases). The CDR3 totals 15 residues. The germline V gene has CDR1 SGHDT and CDR2 YYEEEE. Trimming removed 1 base at V and 2 bases at J, with 12 bases between. In DNA form, the CDR3 reads TGTGCCAGCAGCTTGAGACAGACACGAAACTATGGCTACACCTTC. Translation gives CASSLRQTRNYGYTF.

This clonotype appeared a few times. One junction end disagrees with the germline gene, perhaps due to a read error. The chain employs TRBV7-9 and TRBJ2-5; 12 nucleotides line up with TRBD2. The CDR3 runs to 13 residues. CDR1 and CDR2 (germline): SEHNR, FQNEAQ (reference sequence). As DNA, the CDR3 is TGTGCCAGCAGCCTGTTGACTAGCGGGGGACCCGACTTC. Its translation: CASSLLTSGGPDF.